These 3 T cell receptor beta chains originate from one sample sequenced in a study of technical replicates of blood from a few donors. Assay used: immunoSEQ multiplex PCR; TCRdb lists only in-frame clones, some missing. The data contain tens of thousands of clones, 90% to 95% of them singletons. The sample consisted of T cells isolated from PBMCs. The receptors come from a human donor in good health.

This clone was observed a single time. V usage is TRBV30 and J usage is TRBJ2-3; possibly TRBD2 for D (6 bases). V was clipped by 3 bases and J by 8 bases, with 21 bases between them. Germline CDR1 GTSNPN, CDR2 SVGIG (reference sequence). The CDR3 has 15 residues. Here the CDR3 DNA reads TGTGCCTGGAGGGATATAGTTTTGCGGAGGGGTACGCAGTATTTT. This encodes CAWRDIVLRRGTQYF.

The V call is TRBV10-2, the J call TRBJ1-1; 9 nucleotides match TRBD1. Trimming cost V 4 bases and J 0 bases; bases outside gene matches: 6. CDR3 length equals 16 residues. CDR1 and CDR2 (germline): WSHSY, SAAADI. In DNA form, the CDR3 reads TGCGCCAGCAGTGGAGGCGGGACAGGGATGAACACTGAAGCTTTCTTT. Its translation is CASSGGGTGMNTEAFF.

This clone was observed a single time. J is TRBJ1-1 and V is TRBV11-3; D is possibly TRBD1 (5 bases). Trimming took 1 base from V and 3 from J, leaving 9 bases between them. The CDR3 has 14 residues. Germline V gene sequence: CDR1 SGHNT, CDR2 YENEEA. The CDR3: CASSLGGPYTEAFF. Here the CDR3 DNA reads TGTGCCAGCAGCTTAGGGGGCCCCTACACTGAAGCTTTCTTT.